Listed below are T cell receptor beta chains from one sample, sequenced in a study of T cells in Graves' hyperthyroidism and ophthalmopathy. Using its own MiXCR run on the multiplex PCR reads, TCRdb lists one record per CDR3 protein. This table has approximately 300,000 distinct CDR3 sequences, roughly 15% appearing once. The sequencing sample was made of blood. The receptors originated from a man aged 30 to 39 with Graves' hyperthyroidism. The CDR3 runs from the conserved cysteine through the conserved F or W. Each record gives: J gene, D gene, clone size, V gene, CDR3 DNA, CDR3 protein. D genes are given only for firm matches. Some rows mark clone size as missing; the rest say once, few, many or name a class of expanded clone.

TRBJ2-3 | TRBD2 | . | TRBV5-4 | TGTGCCAGCAGCCCCGCTAGCGGGAGTGAAGATACGCAGTATTTT | CASSPASGSEDTQYF
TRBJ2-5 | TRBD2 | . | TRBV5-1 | TGCGCCAGCAGCTTGAGCGGGAGTGGAGAGACCCAGTACTTC | CASSLSGSGETQYF
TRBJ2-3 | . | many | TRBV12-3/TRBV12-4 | TGTGCCAGCAGTTTGGTGTCCCCGCTAAGCACAGATACGCAGTATTTT | CASSLVSPLSTDTQYF
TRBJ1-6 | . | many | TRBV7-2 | TGTGCCAGCAGCTTAGCAGGACCTGATTCACCCCTCCACTTT | CASSLAGPDSPLHF
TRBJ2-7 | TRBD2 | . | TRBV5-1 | TGCGCCAGCAGCTATGGACTAGCGGATTCCTACGAGCAGTACTTC | CASSYGLADSYEQYF
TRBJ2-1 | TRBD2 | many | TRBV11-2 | TGTGCCAGCAACCAGCGGGAGGGGAACAATGAGCAGTTCTTC | CASNQREGNNEQFF
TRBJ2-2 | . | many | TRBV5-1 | TGCGCCAGCAGTTCAGACACAGGGAACACCGGGGAGCTGTTTTTT | CASSSDTGNTGELFF
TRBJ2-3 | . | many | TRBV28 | TGTGCCAGCAGTTTAGCAGGGGATGGCACAGATACGCAGTATTTT | CASSLAGDGTDTQYF
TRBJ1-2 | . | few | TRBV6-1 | TGTGCCAGCACCACCTGGGGTCGGGAGGGCTACACCTTC | CASTTWGREGYTF
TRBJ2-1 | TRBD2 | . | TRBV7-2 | TGTGCCAGCAGCCCCCTGAGCGGGAAGTTCTACAATGAGCAGTTCTTC | CASSPLSGKFYNEQFF
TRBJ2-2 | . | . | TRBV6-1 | TGTGCCAGCAGCCTTCAAATTCTACCCGGGGAGCTGTTTTTT | CASSLQILPGELFF
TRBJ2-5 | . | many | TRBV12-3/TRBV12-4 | TGTGCCAGCAGTTTAACCCAAGAGACCCAGTACTTC | CASSLTQETQYF
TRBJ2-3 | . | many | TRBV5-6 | TGTGCCAGCAGCTGGGGACCTTACACAGATACGCAGTATTTT | CASSWGPYTDTQYF
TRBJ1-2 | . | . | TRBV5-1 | TGCGCCAGCAGCTTTGGGGACGTCTATGGCTACACCTTC | CASSFGDVYGYTF
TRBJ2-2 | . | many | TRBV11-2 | TGTGCCAGCAGCTTAGTGGCCGGGGAGCTGTTTTTT | CASSLVAGELFF
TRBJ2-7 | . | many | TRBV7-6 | TGTGCCAGCAGCTTAAGCTCCCGTGGGATCGAGCAGTACTTC | CASSLSSRGIEQYF
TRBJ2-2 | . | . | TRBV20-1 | TGCAGTGTGGCGGGCACCGGGGAGCTGTTTTTT | CSVAGTGELFF
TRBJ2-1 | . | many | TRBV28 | TGTGCCAGCAGTAGGGCAGGGGGGATAGACGAGCAGTTCTTC | CASSRAGGIDEQFF
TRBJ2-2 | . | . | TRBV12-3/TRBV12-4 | TGTGCCAGCAGTTTGAGGAGTTTCGACACCGGGGAGCTGTTTTTT | CASSLRSFDTGELFF
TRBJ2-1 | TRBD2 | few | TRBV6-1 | TGTGCCAGCAGTTCCAAAGCGGGACGTTACTACAATGAGCAGTTCTTC | CASSSKAGRYYNEQFF
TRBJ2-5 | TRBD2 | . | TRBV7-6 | TGTGCCAGCAGCTTATTCGGGCTAGCGGGACGGGAGAGCCAGTACTTC | CASSLFGLAGRESQYF
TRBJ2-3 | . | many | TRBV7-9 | TGTGCCAGCAGGGAGGGGGCTCACGATACGCAGTATTTT | CASREGAHDTQYF
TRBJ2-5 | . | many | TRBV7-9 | TGTGCCAGCAGACTAACTGGGGACGCAGGGGAACAAAGAGAGACCCAGTACTTC | CASRLTGDAGEQRETQYF
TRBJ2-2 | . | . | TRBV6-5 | TGTGCCAGCAGTTACTCGACCGGCACCGGGGAGCTGTTTTTT | CASSYSTGTGELFF
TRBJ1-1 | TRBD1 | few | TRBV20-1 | TGCAGTGCTTCAGGACAGGGCTGGGGGAACACTGAAGCTTTCTTT | CSASGQGWGNTEAFF
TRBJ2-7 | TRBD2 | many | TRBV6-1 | TGTGCCAGCAGTGAACTAGCGGAATCCTACGAGCAGTACTTC | CASSELAESYEQYF
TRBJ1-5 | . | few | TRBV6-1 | TGTGCCAGCACCGGCAGGGCAATATTAACATATCAGCCCCAGCATTTT | CASTGRAILTYQPQHF
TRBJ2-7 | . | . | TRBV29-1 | TGCAGCGTTGGGGAACCAGCCAACGAGCAGTACTTC | CSVGEPANEQYF
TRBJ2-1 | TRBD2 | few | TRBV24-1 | TGTGCCACCAGTTTTGCGGGAGGCTATGAGCAGTTCTTC | CATSFAGGYEQFF
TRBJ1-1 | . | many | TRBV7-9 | TGTGCCAGCAGCGTATCAGACCCGGGAAAGTTTGAAGCTTTCTTT | CASSVSDPGKFEAFF
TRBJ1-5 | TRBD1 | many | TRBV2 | TGTGCCAACCGGGACAGGGAGTATAGCAATCAGCCCCAGCATTTT | CANRDREYSNQPQHF
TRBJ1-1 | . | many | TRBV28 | TGTGCCAGCAGTCCCCCCGGGGGGAGGAACACTGAAGCTTTCTTT | CASSPPGGRNTEAFF
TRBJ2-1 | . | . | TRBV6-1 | TGTGCCAGCAGTGAAGGAGTGTACTACAATGAGCAGTTCTTC | CASSEGVYYNEQFF
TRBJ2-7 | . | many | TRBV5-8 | TGTGCCAGCAGTCCGGGCCAACAGGAGCAGTACTTC | CASSPGQQEQYF
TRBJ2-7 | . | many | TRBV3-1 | TGTGCCAGCAGCCCTTACGACAGTTTAACCAGCGAGCAGTACTTC | CASSPYDSLTSEQYF
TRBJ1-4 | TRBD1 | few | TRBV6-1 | TGTGCCAGCAGTGAAGCGTGGGGGGGTGAGACAGGGAAAGGAACTAATGAAAAACTGTTTTTT | CASSEAWGGETGKGTNEKLFF
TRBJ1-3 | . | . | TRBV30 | TGTGCCTGGAGTTGGAGGAGTGGAAACACCATATATTTT | CAWSWRSGNTIYF
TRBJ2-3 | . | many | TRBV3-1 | TGTGCCAGCAGCCATACGGGAGTTGGAGATACGCAGTATTTT | CASSHTGVGDTQYF
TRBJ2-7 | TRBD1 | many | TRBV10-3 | TGTGCCATCAGTCCAGGAGGGGACAGGGGCTACGAGCAGTACTTC | CAISPGGDRGYEQYF
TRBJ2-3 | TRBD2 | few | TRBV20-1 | TGCAGTGCTAGAGATTCCACCGGGACTAGCAAGGATACGCAGTATTTT | CSARDSTGTSKDTQYF
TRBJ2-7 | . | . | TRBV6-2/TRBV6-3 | TGTGCCAGCAGTTACCGGGGGGGAGGGGGCGACGAGCAGTACTTC | CASSYRGGGGDEQYF
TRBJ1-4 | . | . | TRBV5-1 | TGCGCCAGCAGCGGACCTAATGAAAAACTGTTTTTT | CASSGPNEKLFF
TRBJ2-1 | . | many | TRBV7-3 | TGTGCCAGCAGCTTAATTACTACCTCCTACAATGAGCAGTTCTTC | CASSLITTSYNEQFF
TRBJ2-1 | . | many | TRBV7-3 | TGTGCCAGCGGGTTCGGATTTGAGCAGTTCTTC | CASGFGFEQFF
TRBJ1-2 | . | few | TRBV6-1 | TGTGCCAGCAAGGGACCGTCTTCTAACTATGGCTACACCTTC | CASKGPSSNYGYTF
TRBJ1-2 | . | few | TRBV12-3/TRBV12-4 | TGTGCCAGCAGTTTAGGCAGAGTCTATGGCTACACCTTC | CASSLGRVYGYTF
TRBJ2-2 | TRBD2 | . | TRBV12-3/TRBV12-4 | TGTGCCAGCACTCCCGGGGGGGGGGGAAACACCGGGGAGCTGTTTTTT | CASTPGGGGNTGELFF
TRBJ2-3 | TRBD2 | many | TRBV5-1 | TGCGCCAGCAGCCAAGGACTAGCGGGGGCTACGCAGTATTTT | CASSQGLAGATQYF
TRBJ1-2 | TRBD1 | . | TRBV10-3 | TGTGCCATCAGCCTAGGGACAGGGATAGCTGGCTACACCTTC | CAISLGTGIAGYTF
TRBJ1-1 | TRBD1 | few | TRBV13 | TGTGCCAGCAGGTTACTTGGACAGGTTTTGGAGAACACTGAAGCTTTCTTT | CASRLLGQVLENTEAFF
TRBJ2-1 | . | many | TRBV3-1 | TGTGCCAGCAGCCAAGATCTCAGGGAGCAGTTCTTC | CASSQDLREQFF
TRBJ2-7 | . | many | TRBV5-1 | TGCGCCAGCAGCTTGGGGGCAGGAGCCTACGAGCAGTACTTC | CASSLGAGAYEQYF
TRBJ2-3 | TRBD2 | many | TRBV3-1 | TGTGCCAGCAGCCAAGCTAGCGGGAGAGCGTCAGATACGCAGTATTTT | CASSQASGRASDTQYF
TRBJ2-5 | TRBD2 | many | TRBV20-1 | TGCAGTGGGGTGCGGGGGATTGTACCAGGGACCCAGTACTTC | CSGVRGIVPGTQYF
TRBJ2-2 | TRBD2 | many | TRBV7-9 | TGTGCCAGCAGCTTCGCTAGCGGGAACACCGGGGAGCTGTTTTTT | CASSFASGNTGELFF